This T cell receptor beta chain was recorded in a study of vaccination effects on CD4 cells after COVID-19. The protocol was immunoSEQ multiplex PCR, while the TCRdb copy is restricted to in-frame clones and leaves out a portion. The sample contains 45,000 to 70,000 clones, under 80% of which appear only once. Within the ViraFEST assay, antigen-specific CD4+ T cells underwent expansion with viral peptide pools prior to sequencing. Culturing for ten to eleven days preceded CD4+ T cell isolation. The person had PCR-confirmed SARS-CoV-2 infection between March and December 2020. Remarks on this clone: Its antigen is unknown.

V shed 0 bases and J shed 4 bases, with 7 bases lying between them. CDR3 size: 13 residues. Germline loops: CDR1 SGHNT, CDR2 YENEEA. This chain joins TRBV11-3 and TRBJ2-7; D unclear. The sequencing here drew on CD4+ T cells from PBMCs cultured with HIV peptides, taken before COVID-19 vaccination. Subset described: HIV-1 Nef peptide pool negative control/reference culture. This clonotype was sampled from a human donor who had a prior SARS-CoV-2 infection. Written as DNA, the CDR3 is TGTGCCAGCAGCTTAGAGGCCAGGTACGAGCAGTACTTC. The encoded protein is CASSLEARYEQYF.